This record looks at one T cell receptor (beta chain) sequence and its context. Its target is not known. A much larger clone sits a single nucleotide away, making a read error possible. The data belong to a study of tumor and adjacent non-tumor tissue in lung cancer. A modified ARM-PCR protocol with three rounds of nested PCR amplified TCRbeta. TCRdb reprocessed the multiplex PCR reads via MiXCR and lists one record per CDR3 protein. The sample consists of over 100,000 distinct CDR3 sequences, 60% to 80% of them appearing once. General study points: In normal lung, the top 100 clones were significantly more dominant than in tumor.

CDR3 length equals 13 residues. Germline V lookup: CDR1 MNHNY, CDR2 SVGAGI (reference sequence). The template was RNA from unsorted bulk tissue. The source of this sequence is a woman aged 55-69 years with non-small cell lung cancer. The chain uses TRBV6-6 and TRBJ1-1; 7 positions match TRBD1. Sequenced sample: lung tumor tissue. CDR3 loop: CASRGLGGTEDFF. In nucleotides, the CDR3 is TGTGCCAGCCGGGGATTAGGGGGCACTGAAGATTTCTTT.